This T cell receptor beta chain originates from a study of cytomegalovirus exposure and HLA in healthy donors. About the research overall: Researchers previously reported finding roughly 120 million unique TCR beta sequences from about 179 million T cells. Study-wide points: V segments that were indistinguishable, TRBV6-2 and TRBV6-3 among them, were omitted from analysis. With later analysis, a missense DCLRE1C variant became linked to TCR beta V- and J-gene trimming.

The table lists this clone with a few counts. No antigen is known for it. Participants comprised healthy donors of bone marrow. The PCR had 60 Vbeta and 13 Jbeta primers. Profiling relied on immunoSEQ multiplex PCR, and the TCRdb table lists in-frame clones only, not all of them. Among over 150,000 clones listed, roughly 79% were seen once. CDR1 is MNHEY and CDR2 is SMNVEV in the germline V gene (reference sequence). V shed 1 base and J 4 bases; nucleotides not matched to a gene: 5. The CDR3 consists of 17 residues. This receptor was identified in a woman aged 45-60 years in good health and CMV-seronegative. The specimen was PBMCs. J is TRBJ2-2 and V is TRBV27, with 11 bases lining up with TRBD2. CDR3 region: CASSLLAGGRGTGELFF. CDR3 DNA sequence: TGTGCCAGCAGTTTATTAGCGGGAGGGCGCGGCACCGGGGAGCTGTTTTTT.